This entry lists 32 T cell receptor beta chains sequenced from one sample in a study of CD8 T cells in Susac syndrome. Random hexamers were used to reverse transcribe the RNA input (roughly 0.5 to 1 ug). MiXCR was run by TCRdb on the immunoSEQ multiplex PCR reads, yielding one entry per CDR3 protein. The sample yields tens of thousands of distinct CDR3 sequences, 90% to 95% seen once. The material sequenced was CD8+ T cells from PBMCs. These receptors were obtained from a human donor with Susac syndrome.

The chain joins TRBV29-1 to TRBJ2-7, with 8 bases identical to TRBD2. J was trimmed by 4 bases and V by 4 bases; bases with no gene match: 6. Germline values: CDR1 SQVTM, CDR2 ANQGSEA. The CDR3 spans 13 residues. CDR3 region: CSVGPGGEYEQYF. CDR3 coding DNA: TGCAGCGTTGGGCCGGGGGGGGAATACGAGCAGTACTTC.

The V and J genes are TRBV28 and TRBJ2-3; 12 nucleotides match TRBD2. The trim removed 0 bases at V and 3 bases at J, leaving 1 base unmatched. Germline V gene data show CDR1 as MDHEN and CDR2 as SYDVKM. The CDR3 extends over 16 amino acids. CDR3 DNA sequence: TGTGCCAGCAGTTTATGGACTAGCGGGGGTACAGATACGCAGTATTTT. Translation: CASSLWTSGGTDTQYF. The variable domain in full, with the rest retrieved from reference TRBV28 and TRBJ2-3, is DVKVTQSSRYLVKRTGEKVFLECVQDMDHENMFWYRQDPGLGLRLIYFSYDVKMKEKGDIPEGYSVSREKKERFSLILESASTNQTSMYLCASSLWTSGGTDTQYFGPGTRLTVL.

In its sample, this clonotype was seen once. This chain connects TRBV12-3 or TRBV12-4 to TRBJ2-7; 7 bases are a match to TRBD2. The CDR3 spans 14 residues. Trimming removed 4 bases from V and 1 base from J; junction bases left unmatched: 4. The CDR3 sequence: CASSWGEGSYEQYF. In DNA form, the CDR3 reads TGTGCCAGCAGTTGGGGGGAGGGGTCCTACGAGCAGTACTTC.

The V gene is TRBV28, the J gene TRBJ1-1, with D possibly TRBD1 on 5 matching bases. There are 15 residues in the CDR3. Trimming stripped 0 bases from V and 1 base from J, with 9 bases between. Germline V lookup: CDR1 MDHEN, CDR2 SYDVKM. The chain's CDR3 is CASSLWKGENTEAFF. The CDR3, as DNA: TGTGCCAGCAGTTTATGGAAAGGGGAGAACACTGAAGCTTTCTTT. Variable domain in full (rest from reference TRBV28 and TRBJ1-1): DVKVTQSSRYLVKRTGEKVFLECVQDMDHENMFWYRQDPGLGLRLIYFSYDVKMKEKGDIPEGYSVSREKKERFSLILESASTNQTSMYLCASSLWKGENTEAFFGQGTRLTVV.

V is TRBV20-1 and J is TRBJ1-2, with D possibly being TRBD1 (5 bases). The germline gives CDR1 DFQATT, CDR2 SNEGSKA (reference sequence). The CDR3 covers 14 residues. V dropped 6 bases and J dropped 1 base, with 15 bases sitting between them. CDR3 sequence (DNA): TGCAGTGCAATCCCGGGACCACATAACTATGGCTACACCTTC. Its protein product is CSAIPGPHNYGYTF.

The gene calls are TRBV6-5 and TRBJ2-1; tentatively, D is TRBD2 (5 bases). The CDR3 sequence is 12 residues long. Germline assignment: CDR1 MNHEY and CDR2 SVGAGI. V was clipped by 0 bases and J by 15 bases, with 12 bases between them. CDR3 region: CASSYSRGGMFF. CDR3 DNA sequence: TGTGCCAGCAGTTACTCACGGGGTGGGATGTTCTTC.

J is TRBJ2-7 and V is TRBV12-3 or TRBV12-4; no clear D gene. Trimming took off 7 bases at V and 3 bases at J, with 16 bases between the two ends. CDR3 size: 14 residues. The CDR3, as DNA: TGTGCCAGCACCCGGTCGACGGTCCTCTACGAGCAGTACTTC. Translating gives CASTRSTVLYEQYF.

V gene TRBV28 combines with J gene TRBJ1-5; TRBD1 matches 8 bases. Germline lookup yields CDR1 MDHEN and CDR2 SYDVKM. The CDR3 spans 16 residues. J gave up 0 bases and V 5 bases, and 6 bases lay outside the gene matches. The CDR3 DNA sequence: TGTGCCAGCAGTCGACAGGGGTCTGGTAGCAATCAGCCCCAGCATTTT. Its protein product is CASSRQGSGSNQPQHF.

The rearrangement links TRBV6-1 to TRBJ2-3; 8 nucleotides align to TRBD1. J was trimmed by 2 bases and V by 5 bases; bases with no gene match: 9. CDR3 length: 16 residues. In germline, CDR1 is MNHNS, CDR2 SASEGT. DNA of the CDR3: TGTGCCAGCAGTCAATTCCCAGGGGGCTACACAGATACGCAGTATTTT. Translated: CASSQFPGGYTDTQYF.

The V call is TRBV6-1, the J call TRBJ1-1; D is ambiguous. The CDR3 totals 13 residues. The V end lost 10 bases, the J end lost 0 bases, and 12 bases lay between the germline ends. The germline V gene encodes CDR1 MNHNS and CDR2 SASEGT. The CDR3, as DNA: TGTGCCACCATAGGACTGTTGAACACTGAAGCTTTCTTT. Translating it yields CATIGLLNTEAFF.

This clonotype was recorded a few times. The chain couples TRBV6-6 to TRBJ1-1; D possibly corresponds to TRBD1 (5 bases). V dropped 5 bases and J dropped 1 base, with 8 bases sitting between them. This CDR3 is 13 amino acids long. The germline gives CDR1 MNHNY, CDR2 SVGAGI (reference sequence). The CDR3 region is CASSDGQNTEAFF. The DNA for the CDR3 is TGTGCCAGCAGTGACGGACAGAACACTGAAGCTTTCTTT.

This clonotype was seen more than once but under ten times. The chain couples TRBV20-1 to TRBJ1-5, with 8 positions matching TRBD1. The germline V gene encodes CDR1 DFQATT and CDR2 SNEGSKA (reference sequence). V shed 5 bases and J 2 bases; nucleotides not matched to a gene: 5. The CDR3 loop spans 14 amino acids. The CDR3 reads CSAGQGWGNQPQHF. CDR3 coding DNA: TGCAGTGCTGGACAGGGTTGGGGCAATCAGCCCCAGCATTTT.

The chain uses TRBV9 and TRBJ2-1; no firm D call. CDR3 length: 17 residues. Deletions cut 3 bases from V and 0 bases from J, with 16 bases between. CDR1 is SGDLS, CDR2 YYNGEE, per germline. For the CDR3, the DNA is TGTGCCAGCAGCGCCCCTTACAGAGACCACTCCTACAATGAGCAGTTCTTC. Encoded protein: CASSAPYRDHSYNEQFF.

V gene TRBV28 combines with J gene TRBJ2-5, with a weak D call TRBD1 (6 bases). Trimming cost V 4 bases and J 2 bases, with 29 bases left between them. This CDR3 has 20 amino acids. CDR1 and CDR2 from the germline V gene are MDHEN and SYDVKM. The CDR3 coding sequence is TGTGCCAGCAGTTCCGATACCACCGGGCGACAGGTCTTATTTCAAGAGACCCAGTACTTC. It translates to CASSSDTTGRQVLFQETQYF.

This chain links TRBV7-9 with TRBJ2-4; unclear D gene. This CDR3 contains 14 residues. Per germline, CDR1 SEHNR and CDR2 FQNEAQ (reference sequence). Trimming removed 5 bases from V and 8 bases from J, with 16 bases in between. The CDR3 here is CASSPIFSPDIQYF. DNA for the CDR3: TGTGCCAGCAGCCCCATTTTTTCTCCGGACATTCAGTACTTC.

The J gene is TRBJ1-5, the V gene TRBV6-1, with 7 bases identical to TRBD1. Trimming cost V 4 bases and J 1 base; bases outside gene matches: 4. The CDR3 runs 15 residues. Germline V gene data show CDR1 as MNHNS and CDR2 as SASEGT. The CDR3 loop reads CASSARGASNQPQHF. CDR3 DNA sequence: TGTGCCAGCAGTGCCAGGGGGGCGAGCAATCAGCCCCAGCATTTT.

The rearrangement links TRBV3-1 to TRBJ2-5; TRBD2 might be the D (7 bases). Germline CDR1 LGHDT, CDR2 YNNKEL (reference sequence). The CDR3 has 18 amino acids. Trimming took off 4 bases at V and 2 bases at J, with 23 bases between the two ends. The CDR3 reads CASSREGTAGASQETQYF. The CDR3 DNA reads as TGTGCCAGCAGCCGAGAGGGGACGGCGGGGGCCTCACAAGAGACCCAGTACTTC.

The V gene is TRBV2, the J gene TRBJ2-7; 8 bases are shared with TRBD1. Germline-derived CDR1 and CDR2 are SNHLY and FYNNEI. The CDR3 covers 15 residues. V lost 6 bases to trimming and J lost 2 bases; unmatched junction nucleotides: 9. The DNA for the CDR3 is TGTGCCAGCAGCATGGGACAGGTATTAACCTACGAGCAGTACTTC. Protein: CASSMGQVLTYEQYF.

The rearrangement uses TRBV7-9 and TRBJ1-2, with D unresolved. The CDR3 has 12 residues. Trimming stripped 2 bases from V and 8 bases from J, with 9 bases between. Germline V CDR1 and CDR2: SEHNR, FQNEAQ (reference sequence). CDR3 amino acids: CASSLMSDGYTF. The CDR3 nucleotides are TGTGCCAGCAGCTTAATGTCCGACGGCTACACCTTC.

The chain couples TRBV6-1 to TRBJ2-3; D might be TRBD1 or TRBD2, each matching 6 bases. The CDR3 is made up of 16 amino acids. Per germline, CDR1 MNHNS and CDR2 SASEGT. Trimming pared 0 bases from V and 1 base from J, leaving 11 bases between. CDR3 loop: CASSEAPGEGTDTQYF. The CDR3 DNA sequence: TGTGCCAGCAGTGAAGCCCCAGGGGAGGGCACAGATACGCAGTATTTT.

The J gene is TRBJ2-3, the V gene TRBV13, with D possibly matching TRBD2 (6 bases). The CDR3 is 15 residues long. The V gene's germline CDR1 is PRHDT and CDR2 FYEKMQ (reference sequence). Trimming shortened V by 5 bases and J by 5 bases, and 17 bases separated the two germline ends. For the CDR3, the DNA is TGTGCCAGCAGCGCGTGGGGGGTAGGAGGAGATACGCAGTATTTT. Amino acid sequence: CASSAWGVGGDTQYF.

The chain is built from TRBV19 and TRBJ2-7; TRBD1 matches 8 bases. Germline V gene lookup returns CDR1 LNHDA and CDR2 SQIVND (reference sequence). V lost 3 bases, J lost 2 bases, and 3 bases stayed unmatched. The CDR3 loop spans 14 amino acids. CDR3 bases: TGTGCCAGTAGTATGACAGGGGTTCCCTACGAGCAGTACTTC. The encoded protein is CASSMTGVPYEQYF.

The chain links TRBV20-1 to TRBJ1-1; 7 nucleotides line up with TRBD1. CDR3 length: 14 amino acids. J was trimmed by 0 bases and V by 5 bases; bases with no gene match: 6. Germline values: CDR1 DFQATT, CDR2 SNEGSKA (reference sequence). CDR3 residues: CSAGDSYMNTEAFF. The CDR3 DNA reads TGCAGTGCTGGGGACAGTTACATGAACACTGAAGCTTTCTTT.

The V gene is TRBV6-1, the J gene TRBJ2-7, with D perhaps being TRBD1 or TRBD2 (5 bases each). With 2 bases removed from V and 3 bases from J, the gap between germline ends came to 11 bases. The CDR3 has 14 residues. Germline V gene lookup returns CDR1 MNHNS and CDR2 SASEGT. CDR3 bases: TGTGCCAGCAGTGAATGGGGACGGGGCTACGAGCAGTACTTC. Its translation is CASSEWGRGYEQYF.

The V and J genes are TRBV25-1 and TRBJ2-7; tentative D call: TRBD1 (5 bases). The CDR3 is 15 amino acids. The germline V gene encodes CDR1 MGHDK and CDR2 SYGVNS. Trimming cost V 2 bases and J 1 base, with 12 bases left between them. The CDR3 bases are TGTGCCAGCAGTGAAATAGGGGCAGGGTCCTACGAGCAGTACTTC. This encodes CASSEIGAGSYEQYF.

In the case of this clonotype: A read error may produce the germline difference seen at one junction end. This chain joins TRBV4-2 and TRBJ2-7; 7 bases fit TRBD2. CDR1 is LGHNA and CDR2 is YNFKEQ in the germline V gene. The CDR3 is 14 amino acids. The CDR3: CASSQLEGDYQQYF. In DNA, the CDR3 is TGTGCCAGCAGCCAGCTGGAAGGGGACTACCAGCAGTACTTC.

This chain links TRBV13 with TRBJ2-5, with 7 bases identical to TRBD1. Germline V gene sequence: CDR1 PRHDT, CDR2 FYEKMQ (reference sequence). J lost 1 base, V lost 5 bases, and 4 bases had no gene match. This CDR3 is built from 14 residues. The chain's CDR3 is CASSTRDSQETQYF. DNA for the CDR3: TGTGCCAGCAGCACCCGGGACAGCCAAGAGACCCAGTACTTC.

CDR3 DNA sequence: TGTGCCAGCAGTTTATATGGAAAGAACGAGCAGTACTTC. Protein sequence: CASSLYGKNEQYF. The chain combines TRBV27 with TRBJ2-7, with D hard to call. The CDR3 runs to 13 residues. CDR1 and CDR2 (germline): MNHEY, SMNVEV (reference sequence). Trimming cost V 1 base and J 5 bases, with 9 bases left between them.

This clonotype was counted once. The CDR3 sequence is CASSLNRGMHTEAFF. Written as DNA, the CDR3 is TGTGCCAGCAGCTTAAATCGGGGGATGCACACTGAAGCTTTCTTT. This chain links TRBV7-2 with TRBJ1-1; weak D call: TRBD1 (5 bases). V was cut by 2 bases and J by 3 bases, with 13 bases left in between. Germline-derived CDR1 and CDR2 are SGHTA and FQGNSA. This CDR3 comprises 15 residues.

The CDR3 DNA follows: TGTGCCAGCAGCTTGGCTGGTGAAAAACTGTTTTTT. Its translation: CASSLAGEKLFF. The chain couples TRBV5-4 to TRBJ1-4; no firm D call. CDR3 length: 12 amino acids. Germline-derived CDR1 and CDR2 are SGHNT and YYREEE (reference sequence). Trimming took off 0 bases at V and 7 bases at J, with 4 bases between the two ends. Full variable domain (rest looked up from reference TRBV5-4 and TRBJ1-4): ETGVTQSPTHLIKTRGQQVTLRCSSQSGHNTVSWYQQALGQGPQFIFQYYREEENGRGNFPPRFSGLQFPNYSSELNVNALELDDSALYLCASSLAGEKLFFGSGTQLSVL.

The chain employs TRBV3-1 and TRBJ2-1; 11 bases are shared with TRBD2. Looked up from germline, CDR1 is LGHDT and CDR2 is YNNKEL (reference sequence). The CDR3 contains 17 residues. V was clipped by 4 bases and J by 8 bases; unmatched bases: 13. Here the CDR3 reads CASSLYSGGASGDEQFF. The CDR3 nucleotides are TGTGCCAGCAGCCTCTATAGCGGGGGGGCCTCAGGGGATGAGCAGTTCTTC.

The V call is TRBV19, the J call TRBJ2-1, with TRBD2 matching over 9 bases. Germline V lookup: CDR1 LNHDA, CDR2 SQIVND (reference sequence). The CDR3 length is 18 residues. The J segment lost 2 bases and the V segment lost 3 bases, leaving 11 bases of the junction unmatched. This CDR3 is CASSMAGLRGGAYNEQFF. As DNA, the CDR3 is TGTGCCAGTAGTATGGCCGGGCTCCGCGGGGGGGCCTACAATGAGCAGTTCTTC.